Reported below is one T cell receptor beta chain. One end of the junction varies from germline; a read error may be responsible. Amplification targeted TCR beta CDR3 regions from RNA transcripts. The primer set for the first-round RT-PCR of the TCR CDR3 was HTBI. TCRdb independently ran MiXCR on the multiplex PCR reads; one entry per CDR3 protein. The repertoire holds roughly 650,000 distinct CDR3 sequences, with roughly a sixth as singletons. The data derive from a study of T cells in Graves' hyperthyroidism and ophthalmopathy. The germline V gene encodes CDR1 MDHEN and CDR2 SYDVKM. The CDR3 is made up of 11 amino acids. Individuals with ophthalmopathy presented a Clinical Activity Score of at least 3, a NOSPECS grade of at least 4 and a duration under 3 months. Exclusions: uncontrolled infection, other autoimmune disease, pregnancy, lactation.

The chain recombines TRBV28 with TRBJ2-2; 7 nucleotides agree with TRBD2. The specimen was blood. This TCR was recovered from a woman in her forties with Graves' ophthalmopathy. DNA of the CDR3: TGTGCCAGCCTCGGGGGAGGGGAGCCGTTTTTT. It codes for CASLGGGEPFF.